A single sample gave rise to the 24 T cell receptor beta chains below, sequenced in a study of OX40 agonist ivuxolimab in advanced cancers. Assay used: immunoSEQ multiplex PCR; TCRdb lists only in-frame clones, some missing. The sample has over 150,000 clones; around 94% are singletons. Sample: CD4+ or CD8+ T cells sorted from blood, taken in a trial of the OX40 agonist ivuxolimab. These receptors originate from an adult with an advanced solid tumor such as melanoma, head and neck, liver or kidney cancer.

The V gene is TRBV4-2, the J gene TRBJ2-7, with 9 bases matching TRBD1. V was clipped by 1 base and J by 3 bases; unmatched bases: 13. The CDR3 totals 18 residues. Germline assignment: CDR1 LGHNA and CDR2 YNFKEQ. The CDR3 loop is CASSQVVDRGRPNYEQYF. The CDR3, as DNA: TGTGCCAGCAGCCAAGTGGTGGACAGGGGACGACCTAACTACGAGCAGTACTTC.

The chain has TRBV7-2 and TRBJ2-3; D ambiguous. Germline-derived CDR1 and CDR2 are SGHTA and FQGNSA. The CDR3 contains 13 residues. Trimming pared 7 bases from V and 2 bases from J, leaving 10 bases between. DNA of the CDR3: TGTGCCAGCAAGAACAGACTCACAGATACGCAGTATTTT. Translated, it gives CASKNRLTDTQYF. Full variable domain (rest looked up from reference TRBV7-2 and TRBJ2-3): GAGVSQSPSNKVTEKGKDVELRCDPISGHTALYWYRQSLGQGLEFLIYFQGNSAPDKSGLPSDRFSAERTGGSVSTLTIQRTQQEDSAVYLCASKNRLTDTQYFGPGTRLTVL.

The V gene is TRBV5-4, the J gene TRBJ2-1, with 9 positions matching TRBD2. V gave up 4 bases and J gave up 4 bases; unmatched junction bases: 9. The CDR3 consists of 16 residues. In germline, CDR1 is SGHNT, CDR2 YYREEE (reference sequence). CDR3 in DNA: TGTGCCAGCAGCCCAACCGGGACTAGCCCTTACAATGAGCAGTTCTTC. Its translation is CASSPTGTSPYNEQFF.

This chain links TRBV5-1 with TRBJ2-4; D ambiguous. CDR1 and CDR2 (germline): SGHRS, YFSETQ. CDR3 size: 18 residues. V lost 2 bases and J lost 0, with 18 bases in between. The DNA of the CDR3 is TGCGCCAGCAGCTTTATGAGCAGAGACTCTTTAGCCAAAAACATTCAGTACTTC. Translation gives CASSFMSRDSLAKNIQYF.

The chain couples TRBV6-6 to TRBJ1-1; 8 bases are a match to TRBD1. The CDR3 has 13 residues. V was pared by 5 bases and J by 4 bases, with 3 bases of the junction left unmatched. The V gene's germline CDR1 is MNHNY and CDR2 SVGAGI (reference sequence). The CDR3 bases are TGTGCCAGCAGTGACAGGGGCGGCACTGAAGCTTTCTTT. It encodes CASSDRGGTEAFF.

The J gene is TRBJ1-5, the V gene TRBV7-2, with TRBD1 matching over 7 bases. Germline loops: CDR1 SGHTA, CDR2 FQGNSA. The CDR3 extends over 14 amino acids. V lost 5 bases and J lost 7; bases outside the gene matches: 8. Written as DNA, the CDR3 is TGTGCCAGCAGCCCCCCGGCAGGGGGACAGCCCCAGCATTTT. This sequence encodes CASSPPAGGQPQHF.

This chain joins TRBV10-3 and TRBJ2-3; D ambiguous. Trimming removed 6 bases at V and 2 bases at J, with 12 bases between. CDR1 ENHRY and CDR2 SYGVKD come from the germline V gene. The CDR3 contains 14 residues. In DNA form, the CDR3 reads TGTGCCATCAGGTTTGAAGTGAACACAGATACGCAGTATTTT. Protein: CAIRFEVNTDTQYF.

The V call is TRBV5-6, the J call TRBJ1-3, with D unresolved. CDR1 is SGHDT and CDR2 is YYEEEE in the germline V gene. CDR3 length: 15 residues. Trimming cost V 0 bases and J 0 bases, with 7 bases left between them. CDR3 residues: CASSLGRSSGNTIYF. The CDR3, as DNA: TGTGCCAGCAGCTTGGGCAGGTCCTCTGGAAACACCATATATTTT.

V usage is TRBV10-3 and J usage is TRBJ2-3; tentative D call: TRBD2 (6 bases). CDR1 and CDR2 from the germline V gene are ENHRY and SYGVKD. The CDR3 sequence is 15 residues long. Trimming pared 2 bases from V and 2 bases from J, leaving 11 bases between. In nucleotides, the CDR3 is TGTGCCATCAGTGAGGTTAGCGGCCCCACAGATACGCAGTATTTT. Its translation: CAISEVSGPTDTQYF.

The chain carries TRBV9 and TRBJ1-2, with 10 positions matching TRBD1. The CDR3 runs to 13 residues. Germline CDR1 and CDR2: SGDLS and YYNGEE. The trim removed 8 bases at V and 11 bases at J, leaving 12 bases unmatched. The CDR3 protein is CARTGTGVIGYTF. The DNA for the CDR3 is TGTGCCAGGACCGGGACAGGGGTAATTGGGTACACCTTC.

The V gene is TRBV10-2, the J gene TRBJ1-5; TRBD1 matches at 10 bases. Germline V gives CDR1 WSHSY, CDR2 SAAADI. Losses at the gene ends were 0 bases for V and 7 bases for J; bases not matched to a gene: 12. The CDR3 is 18 amino acids. CDR3 nucleotides: TGCGCCAGCAGTGAGTCGTTTTGGAGACAGGGGGCTTGGCAGCCCCAGCATTTT. This gives the protein CASSESFWRQGAWQPQHF.

V usage is TRBV18 and J usage is TRBJ2-7; no clear D. CDR3 length equals 13 residues. The germline CDR1 and CDR2 sequences are KGHSH and LQKENI. Between the trimmed V and J ends, which lost 4 bases and 6 bases, there was a span of 13 bases. The CDR3 DNA reads TGTGCCAGCTCACAGGATCTAGTACCCGAGCAGTACTTC. This codes for CASSQDLVPEQYF.

The chain joins TRBV7-2 to TRBJ2-1, with 11 bases identical to TRBD2. Germline V gives CDR1 SGHTA, CDR2 FQGNSA. Losses at the gene ends were 1 base for V and 15 bases for J; bases not matched to a gene: 11. This CDR3 comprises 15 residues. The chain's CDR3 is CASSLGLAGHSRRFF. The DNA for the CDR3 is TGTGCCAGCAGCTTAGGACTAGCGGGACACTCCCGTAGGTTCTTC.

The chain links TRBV6-5 to TRBJ1-2; 7 nucleotides agree with TRBD1. From germline, CDR1 is MNHEY and CDR2 SVGAGI. The CDR3 extends over 14 amino acids. The V segment lost 5 bases and the J segment 3 bases; nucleotides outside the gene matches: 6. The CDR3 sequence is CASSAQGTDYGYTF. In DNA, the CDR3 is TGTGCCAGCAGTGCCCAAGGGACAGACTATGGCTACACCTTC.

The J gene is TRBJ1-4, the V gene TRBV7-2; the D is unclear. The V and J ends lost 2 bases and 5 bases respectively, with 9 bases between them. CDR1 SGHTA and CDR2 FQGNSA come from the germline V gene. The CDR3 runs 14 residues. The CDR3 DNA reads TGTGCCAGCAGCTTAACCAGTCGAAATGAAAAACTGTTTTTT. Translating gives CASSLTSRNEKLFF.

The V and J genes are TRBV6-1 and TRBJ2-2; D is undetermined. Germline CDR1 is MNHNS and CDR2 is SASEGT. The V and J ends lost 4 bases and 6 bases respectively, with 15 bases between them. The CDR3 runs 15 residues. CDR3 residues: CASSAKLRFPGELFF. CDR3 nucleotides: TGTGCCAGCAGTGCAAAGCTCAGGTTCCCCGGGGAGCTGTTTTTT.

The J gene is TRBJ1-4, the V gene TRBV9; 9 nucleotides align to TRBD1. Germline-derived CDR1 and CDR2 are SGDLS and YYNGEE. V dropped 4 bases and J dropped 4; count of bases not matched to a gene: 5. The CDR3 sequence is 15 residues long. CDR3 nucleotide sequence: TGTGCCAGCAGCCACCCGGGACAGGGTAATGAAAAACTGTTTTTT. Translating it yields CASSHPGQGNEKLFF.

This clone was counted a single time. The rearrangement joins TRBV4-3 to TRBJ1-5; D may be TRBD1 (6 bases). In germline, CDR1 is LGHNA, CDR2 YSLEER. CDR3 size: 18 residues. Trimming shortened V by 0 bases and J by 2 bases, and 17 bases separated the two germline ends. CDR3 sequence reads: CASSQEAGAYSGNQPQHF. The DNA for the CDR3 is TGCGCCAGCAGCCAAGAGGCAGGGGCTTATTCGGGCAATCAGCCCCAGCATTTT.

The J gene is TRBJ1-5, the V gene TRBV5-1; 10 nucleotides agree with TRBD1. The germline V gene encodes CDR1 SGHRS and CDR2 YFSETQ. The length of the CDR3 is 14 residues. V gave up 5 bases and J gave up 4 bases; unmatched junction bases: 3. CDR3 sequence: CASSPGQGNQPQHF. DNA of the CDR3: TGCGCCAGCAGTCCGGGACAGGGGAATCAGCCCCAGCATTTT. The full variable domain, with the rest looked up from reference TRBV5-1 and TRBJ1-5, is KAGVTQTPRYLIKTRGQQVTLSCSPISGHRSVSWYQQTPGQGLQFLFEYFSETQRNKGNFPGRFSGRQFSNSRSEMNVSTLELGDSALYLCASSPGQGNQPQHFGDGTRLSIL.

The rearrangement links TRBV10-3 to TRBJ2-2, with unresolved D. V lost 10 bases to trimming and J lost 6 bases, with 12 bases between them. The CDR3 is 12 amino acids. Germline V gene data show CDR1 as ENHRY and CDR2 as SYGVKD. As DNA, the CDR3 is TGTGCCACCCAGCAGGTGCCCGGGGAGCTGTTTTTT. The encoded protein is CATQQVPGELFF.

V and J are TRBV15 and TRBJ1-6; D not resolved. This CDR3 has 19 amino acids. V gave up 0 bases and J gave up 0 bases, with 15 bases separating them. From germline, CDR1 is LNHNV and CDR2 YYDKDF (reference sequence). The DNA of the CDR3 is TGTGCCACCAGCAGAGATCTACAAGAGTTTAGCTCCTATAATTCACCCCTCCACTTT. Translating gives CATSRDLQEFSSYNSPLHF. The variable domain in full, with the rest retrieved from reference TRBV15 and TRBJ1-6, is DAMVIQNPRYQVTQFGKPVTLSCSQTLNHNVMYWYQQKSSQAPKLLFHYYDKDFNNEADTPDNFQSRRPNTSFCFLDIRSPGLGDTAMYLCATSRDLQEFSSYNSPLHFGNGTRLTVT.

The V and J genes are TRBV12-5 and TRBJ2-2, with unresolved D. The germline V and J ends were trimmed by 8 bases and 4 bases, with 14 bases remaining between them. Germline-derived CDR1 and CDR2 are LGHNT and FRNRAP. The CDR3 spans 14 residues. The DNA for the CDR3 is TGTGCTAGTCTCACTGGGGAAGGCACCGGGGAGCTGTTTTTT. It yields the protein CASLTGEGTGELFF.

CDR3: CASSEGSTYGYTF. Written as DNA, the CDR3 is TGTGCCAGCAGTGAAGGGAGCACATATGGCTACACCTTC. The chain recombines TRBV2 with TRBJ1-2, with D uncertain. V shed 1 base and J shed 5 bases, with 8 bases lying between them. In germline, CDR1 is SNHLY, CDR2 FYNNEI. There are 13 residues in the CDR3.

The genes are TRBV6-6 and TRBJ1-2, with TRBD1 identical over 8 bases. Per the germline V gene, CDR1 is MNHNY and CDR2 is SVGAGI (reference sequence). This CDR3 has 13 residues. V trimming: 6 bases; J trimming: 3 bases; junction bases outside the gene matches: 3. The CDR3 coding sequence is TGTGCCAGCAGCCTACAGGGGGACTATGGCTACACCTTC. It specifies CASSLQGDYGYTF.